A selection of T cell receptor beta chains follows, all from one sample in a study of OX40 agonist ivuxolimab in advanced cancers. TCRdb keeps only in-frame clones here, not all; method: immunoSEQ multiplex PCR. The profile shows 90,000 or so clones, 91% of them singletons. The source was CD4+ or CD8+ T cells sorted from blood, collected in a trial of the OX40 agonist ivuxolimab. The receptors come from an adult with an advanced solid tumor such as melanoma, head and neck, liver or kidney cancer. Each CDR3 is given without its conserved first and last residue. Size is stated for part of the rows, as once, few or many counts, or as a class when the clone is expanded.

>TRBJ1-5|TRBV28|.
ASGSDREAYQPQH
>TRBJ2-6|TRBV2|.
ASTGPGQGAGANVLT
>TRBJ2-5|TRBV2|once
ASKGRSGSTETQY
>TRBJ2-6|TRBV28|.
ASSPFTGTGGSGANVLT
>TRBJ2-3|TRBV7-9|.
ASSLSAGAADTQY
>TRBJ1-2|TRBV6-5|.
ASSNARGGYT
>TRBJ2-2|TRBV15|.
ATSRNLQGSDGELF
>TRBJ2-5|TRBV19|.
ASSMQVGSGIGETQY
>TRBJ2-7|TRBV7-2|.
ASSLGGALEQY
>TRBJ1-3|TRBV5-4|.
ASSTQGFQDTIY
>TRBJ1-4|TRBV19|.
ASSAEGQGAPNEKLF
>TRBJ1-5|TRBV6-1|.
ASKLTTGSNQPQH
>TRBJ2-7|TRBV5-1|.
ASRGTSRHEQY
>TRBJ2-2|TRBV7-9|.
ASRLTGANTGELF
>TRBJ1-3|TRBV11-2|once
ASSSSRGLGNTIY
>TRBJ1-2|TRBV5-1|.
ASSHEGGANYGYT
>TRBJ2-7|TRBV5-8|.
ASSPAGNREYEQY
>TRBJ1-1|TRBV10-3|.
AISPHTNTEAF
>TRBJ2-5|TRBV5-4|few
ASSSYTTFQETQY
>TRBJ2-1|TRBV28|.
ASSNPPLVNEQF
>TRBJ2-1|TRBV27|.
ASSLELPNNEQF
>TRBJ2-1|TRBV10-3|.
AISESSGSGKGPNEQF
>TRBJ2-3|TRBV7-2|once
ASSPAGVGTDTQY
>.|TRBV18|once
ASSPAGTGTYEQY
>TRBJ1-2|TRBV30|.
AWKKAGVVGGGYT
>TRBJ1-1|TRBV28|.
ASSPPRGWDTEAF
>TRBJ2-3|TRBV19|.
ASRVQGADTQY
>TRBJ1-2|TRBV6-6|.
ASRASEQGAQGYT
>TRBJ1-1|TRBV27|few
ASSPLRGNTEAF